Shown below are 10 T cell receptor beta chains from a single sample sequenced in a study of Graves' ophthalmopathy and Graves' hyperthyroidism. For repertoire sequencing, the TCR beta CDR3 regions were amplified from RNA transcripts. Second-round multiplex PCR followed a first-round RT-PCR using HTBI primers. TCRdb re-called the multiplex PCR reads with MiXCR, one entry per CDR3 protein. The table records over a million distinct CDR3 sequences, about 40% of them present only once. Sequenced: peripheral blood or thyroid tissue (not recorded which). The source of these receptors is an adult man with Graves' hyperthyroidism.

This clonotype was found many times. The J gene is TRBJ2-7, the V gene TRBV2, with D maybe TRBD1 (6 bases). The germline gives CDR1 SNHLY, CDR2 FYNNEI. The V gene lost 7 bases and the J gene lost 2 bases, with 15 bases spanning the gap. The CDR3 length is 14 residues. Here the CDR3 reads CASTSPDRTYEQYF. In nucleotides, the CDR3 is TGTGCCAGCACTTCCCCGGACAGAACCTACGAGCAGTACTTC.

This clonotype was detected many times. J is TRBJ1-1 and V is TRBV5-1, with TRBD1 identical over 7 bases. The CDR3 contains 13 residues. Per germline, CDR1 SGHRS and CDR2 YFSETQ. The ends lost 0 bases at V and 9 bases at J; junction bases unmatched: 5. Here the CDR3 DNA reads TGCGCCAGCAGCTTGGAACAGGGGCTCAAAGCTTTCTTT. Its protein product is CASSLEQGLKAFF.

At least ten counts were recorded for this clonotype. CDR3 in DNA: TGTGCAGGCTTCCAAGTAAACTATGGCTACACCTTC. It yields the protein CAGFQVNYGYTF. This chain connects TRBV7-9 to TRBJ1-2; D gene uncertain. CDR1 and CDR2 from the germline V gene are SEHNR and FQNEAQ (reference sequence). The CDR3 has 12 amino acids.

This clonotype was seen many times. The chain couples TRBV3-1 to TRBJ1-5; no firm D call. V was cut by 5 bases and J by 5 bases, with 10 bases left in between. The CDR3 runs to 13 residues. Germline values: CDR1 LGHDT, CDR2 YNNKEL (reference sequence). The CDR3 loop is CASSVGQHQPQHF. The CDR3 DNA is TGTGCCAGCAGCGTAGGCCAGCATCAGCCCCAGCATTTT. The full variable domain, with the rest looked up from reference TRBV3-1 and TRBJ1-5, is DTAVSQTPKYLVTQMGNDKSIKCEQNLGHDTMYWYKQDSKKFLKIMFSYNNKELIINETVPNRFSPKSPDKAHLNLHINSLELGDSAVYFCASSVGQHQPQHFGDGTRLSIL.

V and J are TRBV29-1 and TRBJ2-7; D unclear. CDR3 size: 13 residues. The V gene's germline CDR1 is SQVTM and CDR2 ANQGSEA. The CDR3 sequence is CSASSWGSYEQYF. Written as DNA, the CDR3 is TGCAGTGCCAGCAGCTGGGGCTCCTACGAGCAGTACTTC.

This rearrangement joins TRBV2 to TRBJ2-5, with a weak D call TRBD2 (5 bases). The germline V gene has CDR1 SNHLY and CDR2 FYNNEI. The CDR3 sequence is 13 residues long. The germline V and J ends were trimmed by 6 bases and 2 bases, with 10 bases remaining between them. The CDR3, as DNA: TGTGCCAGCAGCGGGATCCTACAAGAGACCCAGTACTTC. This translates into CASSGILQETQYF. Supplemented by reference TRBV2 and TRBJ2-5, the full variable domain reads EPEVTQTPSHQVTQMGQEVILRCVPISNHLYFYWYRQILGQKVEFLVSFYNNEISEKSEIFDDQFSVERPDGSNFTLKIRSTKLEDSAMYFCASSGILQETQYFGPGTRLLVL.

V usage is TRBV6-2 or TRBV6-3 and J usage is TRBJ2-2, with D unclear. CDR3 size: 16 residues. CDR1 is MNHEY and CDR2 is SVGEGT in the germline V gene. The V and J ends lost 4 bases and 0 bases respectively, with 12 bases between them. The CDR3 nucleotides are TGTGCCAGCAGTTCCCTTACGTCCGCGAACACCGGGGAGCTGTTTTTT. The encoded protein is CASSSLTSANTGELFF.

This clonotype was observed once. V is TRBV7-9 and J is TRBJ1-3; D gene uncertain. Germline loops: CDR1 SEHNR, CDR2 FQNEAQ (reference sequence). V lost 1 base to trimming and J lost 2 bases, with 12 bases between them. The CDR3 extends over 16 amino acids. The CDR3 reads CASSLGTSSAGNTIYF. DNA for the CDR3: TGTGCCAGCAGCTTAGGCACGTCTTCCGCTGGAAACACCATATATTTT.

This clonotype was seen many times. The rearrangement joins TRBV5-1 to TRBJ1-2; the match to TRBD1 covers 10 bases. This CDR3 comprises 15 residues. V trimming: 1 base; J trimming: 8 bases; junction bases outside the gene matches: 8. The germline V gene encodes CDR1 SGHRS and CDR2 YFSETQ. The CDR3 DNA follows: TGCGCCAGCAGCTTGCTTGGACAGGGGGAACGGGGCTACACCTTC. Translated, it gives CASSLLGQGERGYTF.

This clonotype was detected ten times or more. V and J are TRBV7-8 and TRBJ2-5; no definite D call. The CDR3 extends over 10 amino acids. Between the trimmed V and J ends, which lost 4 bases and 5 bases, there was a span of 2 bases. Germline V gene sequence: CDR1 SGHVS, CDR2 FQNEAQ. CDR3 loop: CASSSETQYF. In nucleotides, the CDR3 is TGTGCCAGCAGCTCTGAGACCCAGTACTTC.